This T cell receptor (beta chain) was retrieved from a study of tumor-infiltrating lymphocytes in primary liver carcinoma. Overall study context: Patients underwent surgical resection for primary liver carcinoma.

In regard to this clonotype: Its antigen is as yet unknown. The junction and the germline gene differ at one end; a read error may be behind it.

Study results and limitations: Compared with tumor region pairs, tumor-adjacent and tumor-blood pairs overlapped less. Tumor samples exhibited a significantly greater top-250-clone fraction than blood samples (p = 0.039).

The researchers obtained blood RNA from unsorted whole blood and also extracted germline DNA. Among the patients, all had chronic HBV infection and none had been treated. The template, 500 ng total RNA, yielded TCR beta cDNA made with a constant-region primer. Library construction for TCR beta comprised three nested multiplex PCR rounds performed with slightly modified ARM-PCR. Amplification in the first two PCR rounds was performed using TRBV1-TRBV30 forward primers and a C-beta reverse primer for approximately 10 cycles each. TCRdb called the multiplex PCR reads again in MiXCR, with one record for every CDR3 protein. The repertoire holds fewer than 350,000 distinct CDR3 sequences, with 65% as singletons. The CDR3 is 16 amino acids.

The V call is TRBV12-3 or TRBV12-4, the J call TRBJ2-3; D is possibly TRBD2 (6 bases). This TCR was recovered from a middle-aged man with primary liver carcinoma and hepatitis B virus infection. Sequenced input: peripheral blood. The CDR3 DNA reads TGTGCCAGCAGTTTCACGGCGGGGACCCTCACAGGTACGCAGTATTTT. Translating gives CASSFTAGTLTGTQYF.